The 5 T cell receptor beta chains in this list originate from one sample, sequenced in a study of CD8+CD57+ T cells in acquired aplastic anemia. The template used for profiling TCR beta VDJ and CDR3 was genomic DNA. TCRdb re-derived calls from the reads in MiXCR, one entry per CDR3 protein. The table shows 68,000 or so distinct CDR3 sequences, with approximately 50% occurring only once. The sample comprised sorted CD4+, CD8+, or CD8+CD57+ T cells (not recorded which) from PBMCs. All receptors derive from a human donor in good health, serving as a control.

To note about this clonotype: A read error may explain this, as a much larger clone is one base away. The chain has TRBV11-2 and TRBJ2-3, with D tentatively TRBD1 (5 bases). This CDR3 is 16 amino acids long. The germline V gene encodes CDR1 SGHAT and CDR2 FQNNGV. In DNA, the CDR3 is TGTGCCAGCAGGGGGTCGACAGCCCATGGCGCAGATATGCAGTATTTT. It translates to CASRGSTAHGADMQYF.

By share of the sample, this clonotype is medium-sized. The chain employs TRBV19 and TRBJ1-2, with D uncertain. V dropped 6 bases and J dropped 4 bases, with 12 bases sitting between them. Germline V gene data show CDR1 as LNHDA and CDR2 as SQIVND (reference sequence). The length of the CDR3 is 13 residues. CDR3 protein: CASSLDTTYGYTF. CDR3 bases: TGTGCCAGTAGCCTTGACACTACCTATGGCTACACCTTC.

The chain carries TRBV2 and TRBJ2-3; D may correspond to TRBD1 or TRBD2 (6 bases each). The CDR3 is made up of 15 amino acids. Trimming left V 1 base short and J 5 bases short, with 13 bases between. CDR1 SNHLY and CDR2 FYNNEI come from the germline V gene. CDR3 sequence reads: CASSEDGGFRDTQYF. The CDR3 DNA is TGTGCCAGCAGTGAAGACGGGGGCTTTAGAGATACGCAGTATTTT.

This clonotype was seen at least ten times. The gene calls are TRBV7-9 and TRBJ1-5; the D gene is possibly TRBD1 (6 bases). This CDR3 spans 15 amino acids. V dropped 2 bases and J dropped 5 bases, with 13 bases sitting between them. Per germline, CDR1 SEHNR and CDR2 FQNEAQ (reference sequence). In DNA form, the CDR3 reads TGTGCCAGCAGCTTAATCGGGGGCATCGATCAGCCCCAGCATTTT. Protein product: CASSLIGGIDQPQHF.

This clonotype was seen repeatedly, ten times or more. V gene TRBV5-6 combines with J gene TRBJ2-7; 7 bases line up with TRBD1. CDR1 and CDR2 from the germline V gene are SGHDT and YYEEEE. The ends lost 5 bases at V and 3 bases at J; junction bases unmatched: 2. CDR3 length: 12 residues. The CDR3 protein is CASRTGSYEQYF. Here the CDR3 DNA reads TGTGCCAGCAGGACAGGGAGCTACGAGCAGTACTTC.